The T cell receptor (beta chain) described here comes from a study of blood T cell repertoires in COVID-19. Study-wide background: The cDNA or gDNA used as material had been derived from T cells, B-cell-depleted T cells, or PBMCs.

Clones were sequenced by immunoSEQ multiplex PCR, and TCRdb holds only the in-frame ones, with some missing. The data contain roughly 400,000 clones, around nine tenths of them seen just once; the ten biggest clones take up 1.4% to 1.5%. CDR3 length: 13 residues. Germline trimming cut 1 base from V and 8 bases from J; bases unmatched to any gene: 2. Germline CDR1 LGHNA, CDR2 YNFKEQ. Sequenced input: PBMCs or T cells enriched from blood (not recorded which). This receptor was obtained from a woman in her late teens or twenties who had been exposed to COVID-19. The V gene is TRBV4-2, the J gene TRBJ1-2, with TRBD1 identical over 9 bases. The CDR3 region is CASSQGQGDGYTF. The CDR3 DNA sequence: TGTGCCAGCAGCCAAGGACAGGGGGACGGCTACACCTTC.